This T cell receptor (beta chain) was sequenced in a study of beta chain features in type 1 diabetes. Overall study results and limits: There was a moderate but significant shortening of TCRB CDR3s in all four CD4+ subsets of Type 1 diabetes patients. Sequencing of cDNA might inflate the share of cells that strongly express TCR.

The germline gives CDR1 SNHLY, CDR2 FYNNEI. With 0 bases removed from V and 9 bases from J, the gap between germline ends came to 9 bases. The CDR3 runs 13 residues. This clone was detected a few times. Its matching antigen is unknown. The isolated RNA, all of it, was reverse transcribed, so expressed TCRB transcripts were what got sequenced. The assay was immunoSEQ multiplex PCR, and TCRdb's table has in-frame clones only and misses some. Of hundreds of thousands of clones listed, around 15% are singletons. The purity of all sorted populations exceeded 98%. Material for sequencing was naive CD4+ T cells from blood. This chain links TRBV2 with TRBJ2-1; D unresolved. The TCR was taken from a man aged 18 to 29 with type 1 diabetes. The CDR3 DNA reads as TGTGCCAGCAGTGAAGCGCTTAGGAGTGAGCAGTTCTTC. This encodes CASSEALRSEQFF.